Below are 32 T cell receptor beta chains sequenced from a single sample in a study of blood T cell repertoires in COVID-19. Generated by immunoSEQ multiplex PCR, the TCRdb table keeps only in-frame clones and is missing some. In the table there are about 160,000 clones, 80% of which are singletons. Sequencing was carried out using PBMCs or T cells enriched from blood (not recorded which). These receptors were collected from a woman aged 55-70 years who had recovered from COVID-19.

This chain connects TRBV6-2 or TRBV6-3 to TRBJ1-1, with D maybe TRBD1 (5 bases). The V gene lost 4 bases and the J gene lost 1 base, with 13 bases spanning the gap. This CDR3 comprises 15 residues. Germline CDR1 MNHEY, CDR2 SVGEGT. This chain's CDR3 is CASSSLQVRNTEAFF. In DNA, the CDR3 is TGTGCCAGCAGTTCCCTACAGGTGAGGAACACTGAAGCTTTCTTT.

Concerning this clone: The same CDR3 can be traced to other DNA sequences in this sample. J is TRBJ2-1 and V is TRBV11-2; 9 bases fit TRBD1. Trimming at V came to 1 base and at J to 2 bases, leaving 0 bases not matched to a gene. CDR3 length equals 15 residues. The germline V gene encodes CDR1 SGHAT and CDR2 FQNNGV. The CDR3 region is CASSLGQGAYNEQFF. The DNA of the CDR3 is TGTGCCAGCAGCTTAGGACAGGGGGCCTACAATGAGCAGTTCTTC. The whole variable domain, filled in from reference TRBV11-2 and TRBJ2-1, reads EAGVAQSPRYKIIEKRQSVAFWCNPISGHATLYWYQQILGQGPKLLIQFQNNGVVDDSQLPKDRFSAERLKGVDSTLKIQPAKLEDSAVYLCASSLGQGAYNEQFFGPGTRLTVL.

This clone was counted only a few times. This CDR3 is CASREQGAMQETQYF. Here the CDR3 DNA reads TGCGCCAGCAGGGAGCAGGGGGCGATGCAAGAGACCCAGTACTTC. The V call is TRBV5-1, the J call TRBJ2-5; 8 bases map to TRBD1. CDR1 is SGHRS, CDR2 YFSETQ, per germline. The CDR3 runs to 15 residues. Trimming took 5 bases from V and 2 from J; bases not matched to a gene: 8.

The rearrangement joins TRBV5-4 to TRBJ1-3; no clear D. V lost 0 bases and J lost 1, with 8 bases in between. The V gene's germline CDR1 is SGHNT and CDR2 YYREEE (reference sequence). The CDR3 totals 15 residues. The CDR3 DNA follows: TGTGCCAGCAGCTTGGTGACACCATCTGGAAACACCATATATTTT. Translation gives CASSLVTPSGNTIYF. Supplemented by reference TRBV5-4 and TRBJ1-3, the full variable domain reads ETGVTQSPTHLIKTRGQQVTLRCSSQSGHNTVSWYQQALGQGPQFIFQYYREEENGRGNFPPRFSGLQFPNYSSELNVNALELDDSALYLCASSLVTPSGNTIYFGEGSWLTVV.

The CDR3 DNA is TGTGCCAGCAGTTTATTAGGGGGCGGAGTCCACGAGCAGTACTTC. It is translated as CASSLLGGGVHEQYF. The V and J genes are TRBV27 and TRBJ2-7; 7 positions agree with TRBD1. After removal of 1 base from V and 5 bases from J, the junction contained 8 bases not matched to a gene. Germline V CDR1 and CDR2: MNHEY, SMNVEV (reference sequence). This CDR3 spans 15 amino acids.

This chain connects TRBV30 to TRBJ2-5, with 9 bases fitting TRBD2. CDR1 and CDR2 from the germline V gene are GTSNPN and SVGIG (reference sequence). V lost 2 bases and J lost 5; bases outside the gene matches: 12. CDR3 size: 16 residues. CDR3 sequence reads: CAWSPYTTSGDETQYF. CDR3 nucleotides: TGTGCCTGGAGTCCTTACACGACTAGCGGTGATGAGACCCAGTACTTC.

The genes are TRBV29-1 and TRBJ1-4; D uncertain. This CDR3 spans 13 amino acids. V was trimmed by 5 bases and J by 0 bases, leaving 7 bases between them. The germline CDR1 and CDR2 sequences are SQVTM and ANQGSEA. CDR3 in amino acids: CSVLASTNEKLFF. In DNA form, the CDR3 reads TGCAGCGTTCTGGCCTCAACTAATGAAAAACTGTTTTTT.

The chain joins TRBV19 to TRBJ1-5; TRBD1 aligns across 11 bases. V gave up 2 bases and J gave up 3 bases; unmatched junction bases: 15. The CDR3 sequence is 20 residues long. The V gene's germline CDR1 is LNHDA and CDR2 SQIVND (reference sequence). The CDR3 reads CASSIRVLRTGGFTNQPQHF. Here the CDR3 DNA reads TGTGCCAGTAGTATAAGAGTACTGCGGACAGGGGGCTTCACCAATCAGCCCCAGCATTTT.

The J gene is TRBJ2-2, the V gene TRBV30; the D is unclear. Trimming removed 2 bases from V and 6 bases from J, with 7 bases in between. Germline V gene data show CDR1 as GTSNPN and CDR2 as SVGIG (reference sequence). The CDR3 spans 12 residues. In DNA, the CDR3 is TGTGCCTGGAGTTTGGGCGCCGGGGAGCTGTTTTTT. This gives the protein CAWSLGAGELFF.

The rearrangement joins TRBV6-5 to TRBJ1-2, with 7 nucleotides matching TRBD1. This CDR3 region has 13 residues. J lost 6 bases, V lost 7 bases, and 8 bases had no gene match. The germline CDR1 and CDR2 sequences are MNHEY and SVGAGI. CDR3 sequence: CASIPTGLHGYTF. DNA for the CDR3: TGTGCCAGCATCCCGACAGGGCTCCATGGCTACACCTTC.

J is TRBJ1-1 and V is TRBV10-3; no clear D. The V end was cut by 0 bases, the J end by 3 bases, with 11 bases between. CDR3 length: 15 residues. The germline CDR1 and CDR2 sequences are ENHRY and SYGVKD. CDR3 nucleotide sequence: TGTGCCATCAGTGAGTCGTCAGAGGTTGACACTGAAGCTTTCTTT. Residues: CAISESSEVDTEAFF.

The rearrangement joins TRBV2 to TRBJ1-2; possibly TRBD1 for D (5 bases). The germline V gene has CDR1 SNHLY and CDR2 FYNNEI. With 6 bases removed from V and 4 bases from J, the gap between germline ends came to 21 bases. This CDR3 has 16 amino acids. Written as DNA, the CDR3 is TGTGCCAGCAGATCCCGACAGAGTTCCCCTCCCTATGGCTACACCTTC. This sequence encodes CASRSRQSSPPYGYTF.

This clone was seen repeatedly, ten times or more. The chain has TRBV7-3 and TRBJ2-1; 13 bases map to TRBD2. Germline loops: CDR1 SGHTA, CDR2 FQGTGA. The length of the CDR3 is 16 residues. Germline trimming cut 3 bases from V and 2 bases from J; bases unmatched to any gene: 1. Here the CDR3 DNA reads TGTGCCAGCAGCTTGGGGACTAGCGGGGCCTACAATGAGCAGTTCTTC. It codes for CASSLGTSGAYNEQFF.

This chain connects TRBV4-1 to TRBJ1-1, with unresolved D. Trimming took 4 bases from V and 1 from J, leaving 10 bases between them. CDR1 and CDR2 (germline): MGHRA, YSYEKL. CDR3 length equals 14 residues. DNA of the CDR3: TGCGCCAGCAGCCGGAGAGAAGGGAACACTGAAGCTTTCTTT. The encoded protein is CASSRREGNTEAFF.

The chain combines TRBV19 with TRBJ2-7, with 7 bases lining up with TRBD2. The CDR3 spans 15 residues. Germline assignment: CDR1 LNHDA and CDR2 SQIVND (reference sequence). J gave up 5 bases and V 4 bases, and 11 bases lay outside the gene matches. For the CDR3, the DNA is TGTGCCAGTAGTAGAACCGGACGGGGGGAGGACGAGCAGTACTTC. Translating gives CASSRTGRGEDEQYF.

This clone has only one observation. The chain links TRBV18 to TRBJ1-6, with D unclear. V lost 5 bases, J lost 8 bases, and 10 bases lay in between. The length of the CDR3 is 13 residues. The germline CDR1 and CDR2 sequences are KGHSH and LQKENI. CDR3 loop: CASSSDWDSPLHF. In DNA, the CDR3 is TGTGCCAGCTCATCCGACTGGGATTCACCCCTCCACTTT.

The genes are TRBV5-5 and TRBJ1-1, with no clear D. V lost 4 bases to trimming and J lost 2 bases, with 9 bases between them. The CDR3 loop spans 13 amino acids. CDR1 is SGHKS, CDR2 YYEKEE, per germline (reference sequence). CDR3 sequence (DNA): TGTGCCAGCAGCAGGGAGTTTAACACTGAAGCTTTCTTT. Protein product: CASSREFNTEAFF. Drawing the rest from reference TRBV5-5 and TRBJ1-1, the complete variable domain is DAGVTQSPTHLIKTRGQQVTLRCSPISGHKSVSWYQQVLGQGPQFIFQYYEKEERGRGNFPDRFSARQFPNYSSELNVNALLLGDSALYLCASSREFNTEAFFGQGTRLTVV.

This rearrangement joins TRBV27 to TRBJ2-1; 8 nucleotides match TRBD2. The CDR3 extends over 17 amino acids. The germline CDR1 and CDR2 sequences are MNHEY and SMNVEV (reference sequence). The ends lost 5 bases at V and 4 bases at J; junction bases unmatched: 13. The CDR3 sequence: CASSTLRSGGTYNEQFF. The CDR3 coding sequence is TGTGCCAGCAGTACCCTCCGGTCGGGGGGGACTTACAATGAGCAGTTCTTC.

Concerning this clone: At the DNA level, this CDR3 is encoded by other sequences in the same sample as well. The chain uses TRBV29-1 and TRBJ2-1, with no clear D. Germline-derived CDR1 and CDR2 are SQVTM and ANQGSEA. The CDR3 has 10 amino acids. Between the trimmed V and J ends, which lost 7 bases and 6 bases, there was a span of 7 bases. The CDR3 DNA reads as TGCAGCGCCGTTAGCAATGAGCAGTTCTTC. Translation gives CSAVSNEQFF.

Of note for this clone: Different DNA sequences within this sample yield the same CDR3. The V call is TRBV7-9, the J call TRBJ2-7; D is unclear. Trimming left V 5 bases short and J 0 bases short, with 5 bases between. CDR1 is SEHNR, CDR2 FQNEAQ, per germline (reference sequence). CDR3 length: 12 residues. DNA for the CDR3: TGTGCCAGCAGCCCTAGCTCCTACGAGCAGTACTTC. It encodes CASSPSSYEQYF.

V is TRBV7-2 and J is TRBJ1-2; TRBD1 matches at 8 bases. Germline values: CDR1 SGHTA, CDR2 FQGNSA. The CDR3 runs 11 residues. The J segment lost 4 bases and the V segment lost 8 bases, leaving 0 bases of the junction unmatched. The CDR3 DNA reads TGTGCCAGCGGACAGGGCTATGGCTACACCTTC. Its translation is CASGQGYGYTF. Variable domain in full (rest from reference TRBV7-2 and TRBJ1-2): GAGVSQSPSNKVTEKGKDVELRCDPISGHTALYWYRQSLGQGLEFLIYFQGNSAPDKSGLPSDRFSAERTGGSVSTLTIQRTQQEDSAVYLCASGQGYGYTFGSGTRLTVV.

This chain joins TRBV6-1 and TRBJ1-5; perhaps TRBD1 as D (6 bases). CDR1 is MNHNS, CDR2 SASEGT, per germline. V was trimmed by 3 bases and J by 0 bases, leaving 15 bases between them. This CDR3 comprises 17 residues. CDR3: CASSDPSGGHSNQPQHF. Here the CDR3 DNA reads TGTGCCAGCAGTGATCCCAGCGGGGGGCATAGCAATCAGCCCCAGCATTTT.

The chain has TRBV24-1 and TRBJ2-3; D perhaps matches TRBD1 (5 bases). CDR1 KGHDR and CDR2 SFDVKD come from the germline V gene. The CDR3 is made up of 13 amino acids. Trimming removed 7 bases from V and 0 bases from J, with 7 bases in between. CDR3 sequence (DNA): TGTGCCACCAGGGGGCGAAGCACAGATACGCAGTATTTT. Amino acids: CATRGRSTDTQYF.

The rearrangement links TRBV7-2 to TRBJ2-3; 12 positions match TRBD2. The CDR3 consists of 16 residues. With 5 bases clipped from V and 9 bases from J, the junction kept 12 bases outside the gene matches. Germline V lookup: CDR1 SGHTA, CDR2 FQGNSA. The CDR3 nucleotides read TGTGCCAGCAGCATCGGACTAGCGGGGCTCGAAGGGACGCAGTATTTT. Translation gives CASSIGLAGLEGTQYF.

The CDR3 nucleotides read TGTGCCAGCAGCGTAGGCGGGGGTGGCGGGTCTGGGGCCAACGTCCTGACTTTC. It translates to CASSVGGGGGSGANVLTF. The chain joins TRBV9 to TRBJ2-6; 7 bases line up with TRBD2. CDR1 SGDLS and CDR2 YYNGEE come from the germline V gene. J lost 1 base, V lost 0 bases, and 7 bases had no gene match. The CDR3 is 18 residues long. The variable domain in full, completed from reference TRBV9 and TRBJ2-6, reads DSGVTQTPKHLITATGQRVTLRCSPRSGDLSVYWYQQSLDQGLQFLIQYYNGEERAKGNILERFSAQQFPDLHSELNLSSLELGDSALYFCASSVGGGGGSGANVLTFGAGSRLTVL.

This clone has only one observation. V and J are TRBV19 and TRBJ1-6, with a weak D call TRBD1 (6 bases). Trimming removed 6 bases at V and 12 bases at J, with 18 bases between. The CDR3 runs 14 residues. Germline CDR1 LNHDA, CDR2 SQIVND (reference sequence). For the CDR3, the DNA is TGTGCCAGTAGCTCCGACAGGCCCCACGGACCCCTCCACTTT. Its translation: CASSSDRPHGPLHF.

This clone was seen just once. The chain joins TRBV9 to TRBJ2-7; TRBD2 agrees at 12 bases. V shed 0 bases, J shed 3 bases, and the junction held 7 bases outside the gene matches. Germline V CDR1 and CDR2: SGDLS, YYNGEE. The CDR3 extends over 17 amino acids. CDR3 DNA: TGTGCCAGCAGCGTAGAAGAGACTAGCGGGGGAAACTACGAGCAGTACTTC. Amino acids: CASSVEETSGGNYEQYF.

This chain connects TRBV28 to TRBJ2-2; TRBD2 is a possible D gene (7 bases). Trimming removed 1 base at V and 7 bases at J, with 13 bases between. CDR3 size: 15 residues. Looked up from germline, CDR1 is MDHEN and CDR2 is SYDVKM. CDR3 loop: CASSLSGGLSGELFF. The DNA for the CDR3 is TGTGCCAGCAGTTTATCGGGGGGCCTTAGCGGGGAGCTGTTTTTT.

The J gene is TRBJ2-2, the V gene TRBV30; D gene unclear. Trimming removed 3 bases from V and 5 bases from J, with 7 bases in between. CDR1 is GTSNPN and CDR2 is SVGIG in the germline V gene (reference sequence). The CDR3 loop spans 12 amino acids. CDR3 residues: CAWSARTGELFF. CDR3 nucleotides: TGTGCCTGGAGCGCTAGAACCGGGGAGCTGTTTTTT. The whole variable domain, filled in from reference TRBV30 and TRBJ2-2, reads SQTIHQWPATLVQPVGSPLSLECTVEGTSNPNLYWYRQAAGRGLQLLFYSVGIGQISSEVPQNLSASRPQDRQFILSSKKLLLSDSGFYLCAWSARTGELFFGEGSRLTVL.

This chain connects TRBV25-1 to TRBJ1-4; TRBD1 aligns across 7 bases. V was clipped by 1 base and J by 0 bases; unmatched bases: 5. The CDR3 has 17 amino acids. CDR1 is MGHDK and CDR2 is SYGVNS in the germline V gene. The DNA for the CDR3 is TGTGCCAGCAGTGAATCTAGACAGGGCGCAACTAATGAAAAACTGTTTTTT. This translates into CASSESRQGATNEKLFF.

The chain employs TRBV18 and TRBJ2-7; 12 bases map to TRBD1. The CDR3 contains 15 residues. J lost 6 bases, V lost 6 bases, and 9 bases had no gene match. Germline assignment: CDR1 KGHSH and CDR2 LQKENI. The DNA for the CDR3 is TGTGCCAGCTCGCTCACGGGACAGGGGGCTTTCGAGCAGTACTTC. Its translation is CASSLTGQGAFEQYF. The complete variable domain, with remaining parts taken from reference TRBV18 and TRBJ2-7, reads NAGVMQNPRHLVRRRGQEARLRCSPMKGHSHVYWYRQLPEEGLKFMVYLQKENIIDESGMPKERFSAEFPKEGPSILRIQQVVRGDSAAYFCASSLTGQGAFEQYFGPGTRLTVT.

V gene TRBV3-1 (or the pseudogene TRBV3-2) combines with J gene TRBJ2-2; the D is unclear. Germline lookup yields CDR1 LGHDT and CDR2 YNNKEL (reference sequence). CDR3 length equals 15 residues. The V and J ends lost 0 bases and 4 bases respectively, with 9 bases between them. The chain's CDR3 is CASSQEGFSTGELFF. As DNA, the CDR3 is TGTGCCAGCAGCCAAGAGGGCTTCTCCACCGGGGAGCTGTTTTTT.